The present T cell receptor beta chain was sequenced within a study of T cell responses to AZD1222 COVID-19 vaccine (dated by TCRdb to the early 2020s). Regarding the research as a whole: AZD1222 recipients given second doses at about 4 weeks or at about 12 weeks were pooled, since spike-specific TCR depth and breadth were not found to differ between the two schedules. A total of approximately 240 trial participants underwent TCR sequencing, of whom roughly 210 received two doses of AZD1222 and about 25 received two doses of the MenACWY control vaccine. Trial participants were enrolled by age into subgroups of 18-55, 56-69 and 70-plus years, and around 140, 26 and 57 TCR-sequenced participants, respectively, were included in these subgroups. Overall results and qualifications from the work: A significant rise in spike-specific TCR breadth and depth was observed after two AZD1222 doses relative to day 0 and relative to MenACWY recipients. Most participants were white British and females outnumbered males, and the authors suggested that clonal diversity may have been underestimated. Epitopes outside the regions mutated in the B.1.351 and B.1.1.7 variants were reportedly recognized by nearly half of the unique spike-specific TCRs. Only 5 to 7 AZD1222 recipients were SARS-CoV-2 seropositive at baseline, limiting conclusions about previously exposed vaccinees. Because no day 14 peak-response samples were available, repertoires were characterized only after the peak T cell response. The 56-69-year group was small, and its depth increase did not reach significance, likely because of low power. The whole spike protein was spanned by vaccine-associated CD4 TCRs, and dominant responses were seen in regions 160-218 and 743-854.

The CDR3 regions of human TCRbeta chains were analyzed by immunosequencing. From the authors' description of their analysis: TCRs in the repertoires were matched against a reference library of SARS-CoV-2-specific TCRs that had been generated with the MIRA antigen-specificity platform. Breadth was defined as the fraction of unique TCRs that were SARS-CoV-2-associated. Depth was defined as the fraction of total T cells that were SARS-CoV-2-associated. Using the MIRA data, each spike-specific TCR was assigned both to the spike region to which the TCR was reactive and to a CD4 or CD8 class. Log10-transformed breadth and depth values were compared by one-way ANOVA with Sidak's multiple comparisons tests. Here the immuneACCESS table is served through TCRdb, limited to in-frame sequences with V and J called. Missing clones are a known gap in these copies; in checked studies unresolved V genes cover under half, and the rest lacks a known reason. That table furnishes V, J and clone size, whereas the DNA furnished D and trimming. The sample table contains over 130,000 clones; only one count was recorded for under 95% of them. The ten largest clones represent roughly 5% of the sample.

The CDR3 goes from the cysteine to the phenylalanine over 14 residues. The read is trimmed to its CDR3 DNA, 42 bases read in frame from base 1. After removal of 4 bases from V and 4 bases from J, the junction retains 7 bases not matched to a gene. Reading the germline V gene gives CDR1 MGHRA and CDR2 YSYEKL. Regarding this clone: Its antigen has not been determined. Base quality data are lacking; no much larger clone is found one base away.

The sample's time point label, in plain terms: baseline before first vaccination. Samples from vaccinated people were obtained from the UK trials COV001 and COV002, which included a single-blind randomized controlled phase 2/3 trial of AZD1222 (ChAdOx1 nCoV-19) in healthy adults. For TCRbeta chain sequencing, PBMC samples from trial participants were taken at day 0 and at day 28 after the second dose. The rearrangement joined TRBV4-1 to TRBJ2-7, with TRBD1 identical over 7 junction bases. This specimen consisted of peripheral blood, obtained on day 0 of AZD1222 vaccination. The origin of this receptor is an adult in good health. Here the CDR3 is given as CASSLRQGEYEQYF. The bases read TGCGCCAGCAGCCTTAGACAGGGTGAATACGAGCAGTACTTC.